The 24 T cell receptor beta chains below come from one sample, sequenced in a study of cytomegalovirus exposure and HLA in healthy donors. PCR employed 60 Vbeta and 13 Jbeta primers. Data came from immunoSEQ multiplex PCR; TCRdb stores just in-frame clones and leaves some out. The table includes roughly 250,000 clones, 80% detected once. Specimen: PBMCs. All receptors come from a girl aged 2 to 10 in good health and CMV-seronegative.

The rearrangement links TRBV18 to TRBJ2-7; D gene unclear. CDR3 length: 13 amino acids. Trimming took off 2 bases at V and 7 bases at J, with 12 bases between the two ends. The V gene's germline CDR1 is KGHSH and CDR2 LQKENI. The CDR3 sequence: CASSPIQAREQYF. The CDR3 DNA follows: TGTGCCAGCTCACCAATCCAGGCCAGGGAGCAGTACTTC.

The chain joins TRBV28 to TRBJ2-1, with D perhaps matching TRBD2 (5 bases). This CDR3 is built from 16 residues. From germline, CDR1 is MDHEN and CDR2 SYDVKM. V lost 3 bases, J lost 3 bases, and 15 bases lay in between. The CDR3 DNA reads TGTGCCAGCAGTTTTTCCCCCCTAGCAGTCTACAATGAGCAGTTCTTC. Protein sequence: CASSFSPLAVYNEQFF. The full variable domain, its missing parts supplied by reference TRBV28 and TRBJ2-1, is DVKVTQSSRYLVKRTGEKVFLECVQDMDHENMFWYRQDPGLGLRLIYFSYDVKMKEKGDIPEGYSVSREKKERFSLILESASTNQTSMYLCASSFSPLAVYNEQFFGPGTRLTVL.

This clone was counted a few times. The chain couples TRBV12-5 to TRBJ1-1; 7 positions match TRBD1. The CDR3 loop spans 14 amino acids. J lost 5 bases, V lost 7 bases, and 10 bases had no gene match. Germline loops: CDR1 LGHNT, CDR2 FRNRAP. This CDR3 is CASVPWDSGTEAFF. DNA of the CDR3: TGTGCTAGTGTCCCTTGGGACAGCGGGACTGAAGCTTTCTTT.

V is TRBV5-1 and J is TRBJ1-2, with 9 bases that match TRBD1. The germline V gene encodes CDR1 SGHRS and CDR2 YFSETQ. V trimming: 5 bases; J trimming: 7 bases; junction bases outside the gene matches: 18. The CDR3 has 17 amino acids. The CDR3 DNA reads as TGCGCCAGCAGACCCCGGGACAGGGATTGGATCTTTCGTGGCTACACCTTC. Encoded protein: CASRPRDRDWIFRGYTF.

The sample holds a few counts of this clone. The chain joins TRBV5-6 to TRBJ2-2; D is possibly TRBD1 (5 bases). The V end was cut by 4 bases, the J end by 6 bases, with 10 bases between. The CDR3 totals 13 residues. The V gene's germline CDR1 is SGHDT and CDR2 YYEEEE. In DNA form, the CDR3 reads TGTGCCAGCAGCATCAGGGTGGCCGGGGAGCTGTTTTTT. Its protein is CASSIRVAGELFF.

The V call is TRBV7-9, the J call TRBJ1-1; D unclear. Germline CDR1 reads SEHNR; CDR2 reads FQNEAQ (reference sequence). The CDR3 has 14 residues. Trimming removed 5 bases at V and 1 base at J, with 11 bases between. The DNA of the CDR3 is TGTGCCAGCAGCCCCCCCGTCGGGAACACTGAAGCTTTCTTT. Its protein is CASSPPVGNTEAFF.

The chain uses TRBV6-6 and TRBJ2-1, with 9 bases aligning to TRBD2. The CDR3 runs 16 residues. Per the germline V gene, CDR1 is MNHNY and CDR2 is SVGAGI (reference sequence). Trimming at V came to 4 bases and at J to 7 bases, leaving 11 bases not matched to a gene. The CDR3 region is CASSSLGGTSFNEQFF. For the CDR3, the DNA is TGTGCCAGCAGTTCCCTCGGGGGGACTAGCTTTAATGAGCAGTTCTTC.

This clone showed up just once. The chain couples TRBV5-1 to TRBJ1-2; D perhaps matches TRBD1 (5 bases). CDR3 size: 13 residues. Trimming cost V 2 bases and J 4 bases, with 9 bases left between them. Germline assignment: CDR1 SGHRS and CDR2 YFSETQ. CDR3 sequence reads: CASSFTGSYGYTF. Written as DNA, the CDR3 is TGCGCCAGCAGCTTCACAGGTTCCTATGGCTACACCTTC.

The CDR3 here is CASSSSLDRNYEQYF. CDR3 DNA: TGTGCCAGCAGTTCCTCCCTAGACAGAAACTACGAGCAGTACTTC. This chain uses TRBV27 with TRBJ2-7; tentative D call: TRBD1 (5 bases). The V end was cut by 4 bases, the J end by 3 bases, with 16 bases between. Germline lookup yields CDR1 MNHEY and CDR2 SMNVEV (reference sequence). The CDR3 contains 15 residues.

The rearrangement links TRBV9 to TRBJ1-6; 10 nucleotides match TRBD1. Germline lookup yields CDR1 SGDLS and CDR2 YYNGEE. Trimming at V came to 2 bases and at J to 9 bases, leaving 2 bases not matched to a gene. CDR3 length equals 14 residues. The CDR3 region has the DNA TGTGCCAGCAGCGTCCGGGACAGGGGTTCACCCCTCCACTTT. As protein: CASSVRDRGSPLHF.

The chain is built from TRBV29-1 and TRBJ2-5, with D perhaps TRBD2 (5 bases). The CDR3 is 12 amino acids. Germline loops: CDR1 SQVTM, CDR2 ANQGSEA. V was clipped by 6 bases and J by 5 bases, with 13 bases between them. The CDR3 loop is CSVFGVWETQYF. CDR3 coding DNA: TGCAGCGTCTTCGGGGTGTGGGAGACCCAGTACTTC.

This clone has more than one count but fewer than ten. The J gene is TRBJ2-7, the V gene TRBV19; 10 nucleotides agree with TRBD2. This CDR3 has 14 residues. V trimming: 6 bases; J trimming: 5 bases; junction bases outside the gene matches: 7. The germline V gene has CDR1 LNHDA and CDR2 SQIVND (reference sequence). The CDR3 is CASRTAGGINEQYF. CDR3 bases: TGTGCCAGTAGGACAGCGGGAGGGATCAACGAGCAGTACTTC.

The chain uses TRBV5-1 and TRBJ2-7; 9 nucleotides agree with TRBD1. Trimming cost V 5 bases and J 0 bases; bases outside gene matches: 6. The CDR3 has 15 amino acids. The germline V gene encodes CDR1 SGHRS and CDR2 YFSETQ. Written as DNA, the CDR3 is TGCGCCAGCAGTCCCACAGGGGGCCTCTCCTACGAGCAGTACTTC. It codes for CASSPTGGLSYEQYF. Full variable domain (missing parts from reference TRBV5-1 and TRBJ2-7): KAGVTQTPRYLIKTRGQQVTLSCSPISGHRSVSWYQQTPGQGLQFLFEYFSETQRNKGNFPGRFSGRQFSNSRSEMNVSTLELGDSALYLCASSPTGGLSYEQYFGPGTRLTVT.

This clone was detected a few times. The CDR3 DNA is TGTGCCAGCGGGAGACAGGGGGCAGGCGGGGAGCTGTTTTTT. Its protein is CASGRQGAGGELFF. The chain joins TRBV9 to TRBJ2-2; 10 bases match TRBD1. This CDR3 has 14 amino acids. Germline assignment: CDR1 SGDLS and CDR2 YYNGEE. V trimming: 7 bases; J trimming: 7 bases; junction bases outside the gene matches: 7.

The chain is built from TRBV30 and TRBJ2-7; TRBD2 matches 11 bases. The length of the CDR3 is 14 residues. CDR1 GTSNPN and CDR2 SVGIG come from the germline V gene (reference sequence). J lost 2 bases, V lost 3 bases, and 3 bases had no gene match. CDR3 bases: TGTGCCTGGAGCCAGACTAGCGGGGCCTACGAGCAGTACTTC. Amino acids: CAWSQTSGAYEQYF.

CDR3 loop: CASSVAPSGVPYNEQFF. The DNA for the CDR3 is TGTGCCAGCAGCGTAGCCCCTAGCGGGGTCCCCTACAATGAGCAGTTCTTC. The V gene is TRBV7-3, the J gene TRBJ2-1, with TRBD2 matching over 9 bases. After removal of 5 bases from V and 2 bases from J, the junction contained 10 bases not matched to a gene. This CDR3 spans 17 amino acids. Germline assignment: CDR1 SGHTA and CDR2 FQGTGA.

The chain joins TRBV28 to TRBJ2-7, with D possibly being TRBD2 (5 bases). Trimming pared 5 bases from V and 1 base from J, leaving 12 bases between. Germline V lookup: CDR1 MDHEN, CDR2 SYDVKM. The CDR3 totals 14 residues. DNA of the CDR3: TGTGCCAGCAGTGAACCCCCGGGATCCTACGAGCAGTACTTC. It encodes CASSEPPGSYEQYF.

The rearrangement links TRBV4-2 to TRBJ2-1; 9 bases map to TRBD2. From germline, CDR1 is LGHNA and CDR2 YNFKEQ. V shed 0 bases and J 4 bases; nucleotides not matched to a gene: 4. The CDR3 has 16 amino acids. The CDR3 protein is CASSQDVTSGYNEQFF. The CDR3 region has the DNA TGTGCCAGCAGCCAAGATGTCACTAGCGGGTACAATGAGCAGTTCTTC.

This chain connects TRBV9 to TRBJ2-7; TRBD2 agrees at 13 bases. Germline loops: CDR1 SGDLS, CDR2 YYNGEE. The CDR3 spans 18 residues. V dropped 1 base and J dropped 7; count of bases not matched to a gene: 14. Here the CDR3 reads CASSVPRTPGLAGVEQYF. Here the CDR3 DNA reads TGTGCCAGCAGCGTACCGAGAACACCCGGACTAGCGGGAGTAGAGCAGTACTTC.

The chain couples TRBV5-1 to TRBJ1-1; possibly TRBD1 for D (5 bases). This CDR3 region has 14 residues. The germline CDR1 and CDR2 sequences are SGHRS and YFSETQ. V was cut by 4 bases and J by 2 bases, with 12 bases left in between. CDR3 sequence: CASSDLGGNTEAFF. The CDR3 DNA reads TGCGCCAGCAGCGACCTGGGGGGTAACACTGAAGCTTTCTTT.

On this clone itself: Sequence at one end of the junction differs from germline and may be a read error. The rearrangement links TRBV4-1 to TRBJ2-7; 8 bases agree with TRBD1. Germline CDR1 MGHRA, CDR2 YSYEKL. The CDR3 is 15 amino acids. DNA for the CDR3: TGCGCCAGCAGCCACGGCGGACAGGGCTACTACGAGCAGAACTTC. Its protein is CASSHGGQGYYEQNF.

This chain joins TRBV28 and TRBJ1-1, with TRBD1 matching 8 bases. In germline, CDR1 is MDHEN, CDR2 SYDVKM. Germline trimming cut 6 bases from V and 4 bases from J; bases unmatched to any gene: 10. This CDR3 region has 15 residues. The CDR3 loop is CASSQQGGAGTEAFF. The DNA for the CDR3 is TGTGCCAGCAGCCAACAGGGGGGCGCGGGCACTGAAGCTTTCTTT.

This chain joins TRBV19 and TRBJ1-1; D is possibly TRBD1 (5 bases). There are 12 residues in the CDR3. CDR1 LNHDA and CDR2 SQIVND come from the germline V gene (reference sequence). Trimming took off 8 bases at V and 11 bases at J, with 18 bases between the two ends. In DNA form, the CDR3 reads TGTGCCAGTGGGCCGGGCTACGGGGGGGCTTTCTTT. It translates to CASGPGYGGAFF.

In its sample, this clone was seen once. The chain combines TRBV27 with TRBJ2-5; the D gene is possibly TRBD1 (6 bases). The end of the DNA fits TRBJ2-7 better, so the J call may be wrong. The germline V gene encodes CDR1 MNHEY and CDR2 SMNVEV (reference sequence). CDR3 length: 17 amino acids. The DNA for the CDR3 is TGTGCCAGCAGTTTATACCCCCCGGACAGCCTCTCCTACGAGCAGTACTTC. Residues: CASSLYPPDSLSYEQYF.